Shown below are 25 T cell receptor beta chains from a single sample sequenced in a study of blood T cells in healthy people across ages (dated by TCRdb to the mid-2010s). The receptor library was made with 5' RACE. Sequenced using an Illumina HiSeq 2500. A second PCR of roughly 7 to 12 cycles was run with a J-beta primer mix and a sample-barcoded 5' primer. Using fastp at Q25 and MiXCR, TCRdb reprocessed the public reads and kept productive beta chains. All rows with the same CDR3 protein become a single entry with the most common DNA and genes. For this sample the table gives 900,000 to 950,000 distinct CDR3 sequences, of which roughly 28% were detected only once. Roughly 10% of the sample lies in the top ten. The same specimen was also included in a second study, on T cells of mothers and their children.

Sequenced material: blood. These receptors came from a woman aged 40 to 50 in good health.

On this clonotype: A much more abundant neighbour one base away suggests this may be a read error. The genes are TRBV15 and TRBJ1-2; no clear D. Germline CDR1 is LNHNV and CDR2 is YYDKDF (reference sequence). This CDR3 region has 13 residues. The V end was cut by 0 bases, the J end by 10 bases, with 12 bases between. The chain's CDR3 is CATSRDKPGDYTF. Written as DNA, the CDR3 is TGTGCCACCAGCAGAGATAAACCAGGTGACTACACCTTC.

This clonotype has a handful of counts. The rearrangement joins TRBV20-1 to TRBJ2-5, with 9 positions matching TRBD2. In germline, CDR1 is DFQATT, CDR2 SNEGSKA (reference sequence). This CDR3 is built from 15 residues. V was pared by 3 bases and J by 1 base, with 6 bases of the junction left unmatched. CDR3 coding DNA: TGCAGTGCTAGGGGGACTAGCAGAAGCCAAGAGACCCAGTACTTC. It yields the protein CSARGTSRSQETQYF.

The table lists this clonotype with a few counts. V usage is TRBV7-3 and J usage is TRBJ2-2; the D gene is possibly TRBD1 (6 bases). The V and J ends lost 4 bases and 6 bases respectively, with 9 bases between them. The CDR3 contains 13 residues. Germline V lookup: CDR1 SGHTA, CDR2 FQGTGA. In nucleotides, the CDR3 is TGTGCCAGCAGCTCTACAGGGTCCGGGGAGCTGTTTTTT. It encodes CASSSTGSGELFF.

The chain couples TRBV12-3 or TRBV12-4 to TRBJ2-2, with D possibly matching TRBD1 (5 bases). The CDR3 runs to 14 residues. V was shortened by 1 base and J by 4 bases, with 7 bases between the two germline ends. This CDR3 is CASSLGQITGELFF. The CDR3 coding sequence is TGTGCCAGCAGTTTAGGACAGATCACCGGGGAGCTGTTTTTT.

This clonotype occurred many times. The junction does not match germline at one end; this may be a read error. J is TRBJ2-5 and V is TRBV7-7, with TRBD2 matching over 13 bases. Germline values: CDR1 SSHAT, CDR2 FNYEAQ (reference sequence). CDR3 length: 18 residues. The DNA of the CDR3 is TGTGCTAGCAGCCCATATTTCCCGACTAGCGGGGGGACGGAGACCCAGTACTTC. The encoded protein is CASSPYFPTSGGTETQYF.

This clonotype was seen a handful of times. CDR3 nucleotides: TGTGCCAGCAGTCACAGGGGCGGGAGGACCTGGGAGGCTTTCTTT. Amino acids: CASSHRGGRTWEAFF. V and J are TRBV12-3 or TRBV12-4 and TRBJ1-1; 7 positions agree with TRBD1. The CDR3 covers 15 residues. The junction had 17 bases not matched to a gene; V was cut back by 5 bases and J by 11 bases.

This rearrangement joins TRBV12-5 to TRBJ1-1; D gene uncertain. This CDR3 region has 11 residues. Trimming shortened V by 7 bases and J by 4 bases, and 7 bases separated the two germline ends. Germline V gene sequence: CDR1 LGHNT, CDR2 FRNRAP. The DNA for the CDR3 is TGTGCTAGTGCCTCTCCCACTGAAGCTTTCTTT. As protein: CASASPTEAFF.

The chain uses TRBV28 and TRBJ1-2; 9 bases line up with TRBD1. V gave up 5 bases and J gave up 4 bases; unmatched junction bases: 8. The CDR3 covers 15 residues. From germline, CDR1 is MDHEN and CDR2 SYDVKM. Here the CDR3 reads CASSRPGTGSYGYTF. The CDR3 nucleotides are TGTGCCAGCAGTCGTCCCGGGACAGGGTCCTATGGCTACACCTTC.

Many counts were recorded for this clonotype. The rearrangement uses TRBV15 and TRBJ2-7, with D maybe TRBD2 (6 bases). This CDR3 has 15 residues. V lost 3 bases to trimming and J lost 4 bases, with 16 bases between them. Germline CDR1 and CDR2: LNHNV and YYDKDF (reference sequence). CDR3 loop: CATSRLPGDKYEQYF. The CDR3 nucleotides are TGTGCCACCAGCAGGCTCCCGGGAGACAAATACGAGCAGTACTTC. Based on the CDR3 plus reference TRBV15 and TRBJ2-7, the full variable domain is DAMVIQNPRYQVTQFGKPVTLSCSQTLNHNVMYWYQQKSSQAPKLLFHYYDKDFNNEADTPDNFQSRRPNTSFCFLDIRSPGLGDTAMYLCATSRLPGDKYEQYFGPGTRLTVT.

CDR3 bases: TGTGCCAGCAGCGGCGGGGGCAGGGGGCGAATCACTGAAGCTTTCTTT. Protein product: CASSGGGRGRITEAFF. The chain joins TRBV9 to TRBJ1-1; TRBD1 matches 8 bases. This CDR3 is 16 amino acids long. Germline CDR1 reads SGDLS; CDR2 reads YYNGEE. V lost 3 bases to trimming and J lost 4 bases; unmatched junction nucleotides: 11.

The rearrangement joins TRBV6-6 to TRBJ2-3, with D possibly matching TRBD2 (5 bases). The length of the CDR3 is 15 residues. Germline assignment: CDR1 MNHNY and CDR2 SVGAGI (reference sequence). Trimming removed 7 bases at V and 0 bases at J, with 14 bases between. The CDR3: CASIPRGPSTDTQYF. The CDR3 nucleotides are TGTGCCAGCATTCCCCGGGGTCCAAGCACAGATACGCAGTATTTT.

This chain connects TRBV20-1 to TRBJ2-7; 10 bases match TRBD2. The CDR3 contains 17 residues. CDR1 DFQATT and CDR2 SNEGSKA come from the germline V gene (reference sequence). The ends lost 0 bases at V and 3 bases at J; junction bases unmatched: 11. CDR3 protein: CSAREESGGAKIYEQYF. The CDR3 bases are TGCAGTGCTAGAGAGGAAAGCGGGGGGGCCAAGATCTACGAGCAGTACTTC.

This clonotype was seen a handful of times. The chain uses TRBV2 and TRBJ2-3; 10 bases map to TRBD2. The CDR3 has 15 residues. The germline CDR1 and CDR2 sequences are SNHLY and FYNNEI. The V and J ends lost 4 bases and 7 bases, in that order; junction bases with no gene match: 8. The CDR3 protein is CASSVGLAGDNTQYF. The CDR3 region has the DNA TGTGCCAGCAGTGTTGGGCTAGCGGGGGACAATACGCAGTATTTT.

This clonotype was picked up many times. The V and J genes are TRBV12-3 or TRBV12-4 and TRBJ1-5; possibly TRBD1 for D (6 bases). Trimming took 4 bases from V and 11 from J, leaving 24 bases between them. The CDR3 sequence is 16 residues long. The CDR3 loop reads CASSSLASETGLTQHF. In nucleotides, the CDR3 is TGTGCCAGCAGTTCCCTTGCTAGTGAGACAGGTCTGACCCAGCATTTT.

This clonotype has a handful of counts. A much larger clone sits a single nucleotide away, making a read error possible. The chain couples TRBV7-2 to TRBJ2-4, with D possibly matching TRBD2 (7 bases). This CDR3 comprises 16 residues. Germline V gene sequence: CDR1 SGHTA, CDR2 FQGNSA. V lost 5 bases, J lost 6 bases, and 20 bases lay in between. CDR3 nucleotide sequence: TGTGCCAGCAGCGCCGGAGGAGGGCGGGGGCGAAACATTCAGTACTTC. Amino acids: CASSAGGGRGRNIQYF.

This clonotype appeared many times. The rearrangement links TRBV27 to TRBJ2-5, with unresolved D. Germline V gene sequence: CDR1 MNHEY, CDR2 SMNVEV (reference sequence). Deletions cut 3 bases from V and 3 bases from J, with 11 bases between. The CDR3 loop spans 14 amino acids. The chain's CDR3 is CASSFIRGEETQYF. CDR3 DNA: TGTGCCAGCAGTTTCATCAGAGGAGAAGAGACCCAGTACTTC.

V usage is TRBV2 and J usage is TRBJ2-5; 10 positions match TRBD1. The better agreement between TRBJ2-7 and the DNA end casts doubt on the J call. Germline V gene data show CDR1 as SNHLY and CDR2 as FYNNEI. This CDR3 spans 15 amino acids. This chain's CDR3 is CASSDPGQGRSEQYF. The CDR3 coding sequence is TGTGCCAGCAGCGATCCGGGACAGGGGAGGAGCGAGCAGTACTTC.

The chain couples TRBV20-1 to TRBJ1-4; D may be TRBD1 (6 bases). V was trimmed by 4 bases and J by 8 bases, leaving 20 bases between them. Germline V gene sequence: CDR1 DFQATT, CDR2 SNEGSKA (reference sequence). This CDR3 contains 15 residues. In nucleotides, the CDR3 is TGCAGTGCTAAGAAAGACAGGCGGGTGGGAGAAAAACTGTTTTTT. Its protein product is CSAKKDRRVGEKLFF.

The chain joins TRBV6-2 or TRBV6-3 to TRBJ1-1; D is unresolved. The CDR3 is made up of 15 amino acids. Trimming took 2 bases from V and 0 from J, leaving 10 bases between them. Germline CDR1 and CDR2: MNHEY and SVGEGT. CDR3 bases: TGTGCCAGCAGTTACCATGAAGGGTTGAACACTGAAGCTTTCTTT. It yields the protein CASSYHEGLNTEAFF.

A few counts support this clonotype. This rearrangement joins TRBV29-1 to TRBJ2-1; a weak D match, TRBD2 (7 bases). Germline CDR1 is SQVTM and CDR2 is ANQGSEA. V gave up 2 bases and J gave up 9 bases, with 11 bases separating them. The CDR3 sequence is 12 residues long. CDR3 coding DNA: TGCAGCGTTGAACTACGGGGGGCTGAGCAGTTCTTC. It yields the protein CSVELRGAEQFF.

At least ten counts were recorded for this clonotype. The J gene is TRBJ2-1, the V gene TRBV20-1, with D unclear. Germline V gene lookup returns CDR1 DFQATT and CDR2 SNEGSKA (reference sequence). CDR3 length: 14 residues. With 3 bases removed from V and 6 bases from J, the gap between germline ends came to 15 bases. CDR3 coding DNA: TGCAGTGCTAGGGATGCTGACACGGTCAATGAGCAGTTCTTC. Its protein is CSARDADTVNEQFF.

The gene calls are TRBV27 and TRBJ1-2; 7 bases fit TRBD1. Germline assignment: CDR1 MNHEY and CDR2 SMNVEV (reference sequence). The CDR3 spans 15 residues. V gave up 5 bases and J gave up 2 bases; unmatched junction bases: 8. In nucleotides, the CDR3 is TGTGCCAGCAGTCCGGGACAGCTTGGGAACTATGGCTACACCTTC. Translation: CASSPGQLGNYGYTF.

This chain connects TRBV30 to TRBJ2-3, with D perhaps TRBD1 (5 bases). This CDR3 is built from 14 residues. The ends were cut back, 6 bases at V and 0 bases at J, with 13 bases in the middle. Germline assignment: CDR1 GTSNPN and CDR2 SVGIG (reference sequence). The CDR3 reads CACCPGHSTDTQYF. The CDR3 DNA is TGTGCCTGCTGTCCCGGACACAGCACAGATACGCAGTATTTT.

V and J are TRBV29-1 and TRBJ1-2; D ambiguous. The CDR3 runs to 12 residues. The V end lost 3 bases, the J end lost 4 bases, and 9 bases lay between the germline ends. Germline CDR1 and CDR2: SQVTM and ANQGSEA. Here the CDR3 reads CSVDSTLYGYTF. In nucleotides, the CDR3 is TGCAGCGTTGATTCTACACTCTATGGCTACACCTTC.

The V and J genes are TRBV5-1 and TRBJ1-1; tentative D call: TRBD1 (5 bases). Germline CDR1 reads SGHRS; CDR2 reads YFSETQ. The CDR3 runs to 15 residues. V shed 6 bases and J shed 0 bases, with 15 bases lying between them. In DNA, the CDR3 is TGCGCCAGCATGGCAGGGTATTCCATGAACACTGAAGCTTTCTTT. Translation: CASMAGYSMNTEAFF.